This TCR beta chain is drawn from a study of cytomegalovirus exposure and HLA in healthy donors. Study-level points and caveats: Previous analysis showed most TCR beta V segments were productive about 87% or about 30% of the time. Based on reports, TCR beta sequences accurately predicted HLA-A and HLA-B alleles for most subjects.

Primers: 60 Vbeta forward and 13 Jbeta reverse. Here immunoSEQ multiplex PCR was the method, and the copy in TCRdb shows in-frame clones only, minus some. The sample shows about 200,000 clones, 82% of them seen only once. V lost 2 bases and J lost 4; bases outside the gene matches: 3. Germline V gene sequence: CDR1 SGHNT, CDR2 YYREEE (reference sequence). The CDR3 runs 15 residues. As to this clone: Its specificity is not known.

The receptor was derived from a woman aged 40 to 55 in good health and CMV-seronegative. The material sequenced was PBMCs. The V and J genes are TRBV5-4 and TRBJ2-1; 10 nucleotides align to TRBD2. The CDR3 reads CASSLGTSVYNEQFF. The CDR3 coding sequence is TGTGCCAGCAGCTTAGGGACTAGCGTTTACAATGAGCAGTTCTTC.